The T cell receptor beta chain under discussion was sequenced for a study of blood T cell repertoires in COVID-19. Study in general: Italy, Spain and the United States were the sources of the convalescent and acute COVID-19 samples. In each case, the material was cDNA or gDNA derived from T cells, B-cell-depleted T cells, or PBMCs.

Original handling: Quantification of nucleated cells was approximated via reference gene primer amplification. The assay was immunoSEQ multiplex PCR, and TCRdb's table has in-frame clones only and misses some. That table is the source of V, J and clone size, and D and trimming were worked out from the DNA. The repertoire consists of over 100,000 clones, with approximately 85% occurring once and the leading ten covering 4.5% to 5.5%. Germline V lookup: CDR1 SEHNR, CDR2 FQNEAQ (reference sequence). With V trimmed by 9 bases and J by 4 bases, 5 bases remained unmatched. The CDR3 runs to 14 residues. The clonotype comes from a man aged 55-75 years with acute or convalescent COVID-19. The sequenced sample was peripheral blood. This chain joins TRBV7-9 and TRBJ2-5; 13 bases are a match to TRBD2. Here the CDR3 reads CASHGLAGAETQYF. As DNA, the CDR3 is TGTGCCAGTCACGGACTAGCGGGAGCAGAGACCCAGTACTTC.